This TCR beta chain was captured by sequencing in a study of T cell clusters in autoimmune cytopenias. TRB rearrangements were amplified by touch-down multiplex PCR with mixed TRB-A/B primers. From its re-call of the multiplex PCR reads, TCRdb lists each CDR3 protein once, without DNA. The table lists fewer than 8,500 distinct CDR3 sequences. TRB amplification used approximately 250 ng of peripheral blood genomic DNA. In addition, the sample was reused for a study of T cell repertoires in aging, cancer and after chemotherapy.

This receptor was obtained from a human donor in good health. The sample was peripheral blood.

Here the CDR3 reads CASSSAGYSNQPQHF. This chain uses TRBV19 with TRBJ1-5. Looked up from germline, CDR1 is LNHDA and CDR2 is SQIVND (reference sequence). The CDR3 runs 15 residues.